This TCR beta chain is drawn from a study of identical twins. General study findings and limits: Low generation probability was overrepresented in out-of-frame alpha sequences shared by twins.

The table lists this clonotype with many counts. Its antigen is not identified. TCRdb re-called the 5' RACE reads with MiXCR, one entry per CDR3 protein. The sample lists 250,000 to 300,000 distinct CDR3 sequences, approximately 8.3% seen once, with less than 4% in the top ten. Germline assignment: CDR1 LGHNA and CDR2 YSLEER. The V end lost 0 bases, the J end lost 1 base, and 10 bases lay between the germline ends. This CDR3 has 16 amino acids. These data were likewise used in another study, on yellow fever vaccine responses in identical twins. Per that paper: Convergence reportedly seemed to mark part of the twins' vaccine T cell response, with personalization marking the rest.

This rearrangement joins TRBV4-3 to TRBJ2-1, with D possibly matching TRBD1 (6 bases). The sequenced material came from CD8+ T cells sorted from blood. The origin of this receptor is a woman under 30 in good health. DNA for the CDR3: TGCGCCAGCAGCCAAGAAGGGCAGGGGTCCTACAATGAGCAGTTCTTC. Translation: CASSQEGQGSYNEQFF.